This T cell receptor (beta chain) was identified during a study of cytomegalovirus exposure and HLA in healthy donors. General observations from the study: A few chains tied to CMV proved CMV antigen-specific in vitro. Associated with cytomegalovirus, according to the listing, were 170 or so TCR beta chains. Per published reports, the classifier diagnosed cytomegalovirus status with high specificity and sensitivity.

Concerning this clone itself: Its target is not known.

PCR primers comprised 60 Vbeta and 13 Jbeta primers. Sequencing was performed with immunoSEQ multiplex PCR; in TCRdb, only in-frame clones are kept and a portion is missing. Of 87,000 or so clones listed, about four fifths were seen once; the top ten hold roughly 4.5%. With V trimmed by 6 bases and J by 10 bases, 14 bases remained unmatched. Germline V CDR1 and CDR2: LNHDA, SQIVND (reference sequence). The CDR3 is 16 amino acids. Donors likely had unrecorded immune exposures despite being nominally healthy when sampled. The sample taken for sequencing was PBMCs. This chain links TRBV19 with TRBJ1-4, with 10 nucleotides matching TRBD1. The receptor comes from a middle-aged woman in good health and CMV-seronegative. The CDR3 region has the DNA TGTGCCAGTAGCGCCAGCGACGGGACAGGGGTGGGAAAACTGTTTTTT. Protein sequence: CASSASDGTGVGKLFF. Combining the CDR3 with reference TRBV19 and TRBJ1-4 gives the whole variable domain DGGITQSPKYLFRKEGQNVTLSCEQNLNHDAMYWYRQDPGQGLRLIYYSQIVNDFQKGDIAEGYSVSREKKESFPLTVTSAQKNPTAFYLCASSASDGTGVGKLFFGSGTQLSVL.